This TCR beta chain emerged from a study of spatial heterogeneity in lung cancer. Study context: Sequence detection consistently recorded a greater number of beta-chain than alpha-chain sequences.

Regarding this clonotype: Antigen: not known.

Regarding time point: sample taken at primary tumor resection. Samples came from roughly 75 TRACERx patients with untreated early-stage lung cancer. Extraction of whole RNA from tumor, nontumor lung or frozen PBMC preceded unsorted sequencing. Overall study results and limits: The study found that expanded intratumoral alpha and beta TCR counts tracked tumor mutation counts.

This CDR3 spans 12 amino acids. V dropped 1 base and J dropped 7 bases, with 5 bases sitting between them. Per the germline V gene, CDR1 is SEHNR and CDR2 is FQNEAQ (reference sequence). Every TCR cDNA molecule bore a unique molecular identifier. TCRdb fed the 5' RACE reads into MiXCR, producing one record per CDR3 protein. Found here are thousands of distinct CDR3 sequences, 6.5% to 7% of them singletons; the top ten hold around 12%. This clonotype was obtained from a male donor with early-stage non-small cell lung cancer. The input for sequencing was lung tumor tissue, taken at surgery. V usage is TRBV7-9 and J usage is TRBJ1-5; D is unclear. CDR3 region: CASSLDGQPQHF. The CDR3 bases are TGTGCCAGCAGCTTAGATGGGCAGCCCCAGCATTTT.